Listed here are 17 T cell receptor beta chains from one sample, sequenced in a study of cytomegalovirus exposure and HLA in healthy donors. The PCR used 60 Vbeta and 13 Jbeta primers. Generated by immunoSEQ multiplex PCR, the TCRdb table keeps only in-frame clones and is missing some. The sample lists under 200,000 clones, approximately 86% occurring once. The sequencing input was PBMCs. All receptors come from a woman aged 30 to 39 in good health and CMV-seronegative.

The chain joins TRBV29-1 to TRBJ1-2; D is unclear. Germline V lookup: CDR1 SQVTM, CDR2 ANQGSEA. Trimming shortened V by 4 bases and J by 8 bases, and 17 bases separated the two germline ends. The CDR3 sequence is 13 residues long. The CDR3 loop reads CSVGGWREGGYTF. CDR3 coding DNA: TGCAGCGTTGGAGGTTGGAGGGAAGGCGGCTACACCTTC. Based on the CDR3 plus reference TRBV29-1 and TRBJ1-2, the full variable domain is SAVISQKPSRDICQRGTSLTIQCQVDSQVTMMFWYRQQPGQSLTLIATANQGSEATYESGFVIDKFPISRPNLTFSTLTVSNMSPEDSSIYLCSVGGWREGGYTFGSGTRLTVV.

V gene TRBV28 combines with J gene TRBJ1-4, with D uncertain. The CDR3 extends over 14 amino acids. CDR1 is MDHEN, CDR2 SYDVKM, per germline. Trimming stripped 8 bases from V and 2 bases from J, with 12 bases between. CDR3 residues: CASGGGGTNEKLFF. CDR3 sequence (DNA): TGTGCCAGCGGAGGAGGAGGGACTAATGAAAAACTGTTTTTT. The full variable domain, completed using reference TRBV28 and TRBJ1-4, is DVKVTQSSRYLVKRTGEKVFLECVQDMDHENMFWYRQDPGLGLRLIYFSYDVKMKEKGDIPEGYSVSREKKERFSLILESASTNQTSMYLCASGGGGTNEKLFFGSGTQLSVL.

CDR3 loop: CATSTSLTGSWTDTQYF. In DNA form, the CDR3 reads TGTGCCACCAGCACCTCCTTGACAGGGAGTTGGACAGATACGCAGTATTTT. The rearrangement links TRBV15 to TRBJ2-3; TRBD1 matches 7 bases. Unmatched junction bases numbered 13, after V lost 4 bases and J lost 3 bases. The CDR3 runs to 17 residues. Germline CDR1 reads LNHNV; CDR2 reads YYDKDF (reference sequence).

Of note for this clone: Different DNA sequences within this sample yield the same CDR3. This chain links TRBV13 with TRBJ2-7, with 8 bases matching TRBD2. Trimming took 4 bases from V and 4 from J; bases not matched to a gene: 6. Germline values: CDR1 PRHDT, CDR2 FYEKMQ (reference sequence). There are 14 residues in the CDR3. The CDR3 DNA reads TGTGCCAGCAGCTCCGGGAGGGCCTCGTACGAGCAGTACTTC. Translating it yields CASSSGRASYEQYF.

The chain links TRBV5-4 to TRBJ2-7, with TRBD2 identical over 7 bases. In germline, CDR1 is SGHNT, CDR2 YYREEE (reference sequence). The CDR3 covers 16 residues. Trimming removed 2 bases from V and 4 bases from J; junction bases left unmatched: 12. CDR3: CASSFGGGQSFYEQYF. CDR3 in DNA: TGTGCCAGCAGCTTTGGCGGGGGTCAGTCGTTTTACGAGCAGTACTTC.

The chain employs TRBV9 and TRBJ1-1, with 11 bases fitting TRBD1. Germline loops: CDR1 SGDLS, CDR2 YYNGEE. There are 16 residues in the CDR3. V shed 0 bases and J 2 bases; nucleotides not matched to a gene: 3. The DNA for the CDR3 is TGTGCCAGCAGCGTAGGTGGGACAGGGGGAAACACTGAAGCTTTCTTT. Translated: CASSVGGTGGNTEAFF.

Here the CDR3 DNA reads TGTGCCAGCAGCGACGGGATCTACGAGCAGTACTTC. Its translation: CASSDGIYEQYF. The chain has TRBV6-1 and TRBJ2-7; D is possibly TRBD2 (5 bases). Germline loops: CDR1 MNHNS, CDR2 SASEGT. The CDR3 covers 12 residues. V was shortened by 6 bases and J by 3 bases, with 9 bases between the two germline ends.

The gene calls are TRBV27 and TRBJ2-3; D possibly corresponds to TRBD1 (5 bases). This CDR3 is 14 amino acids long. Germline lookup yields CDR1 MNHEY and CDR2 SMNVEV (reference sequence). V was trimmed by 2 bases and J by 1 base, leaving 7 bases between them. In DNA, the CDR3 is TGTGCCAGCAGTTTAGCCAGGGGCACAGATACGCAGTATTTT. Protein: CASSLARGTDTQYF.

The chain joins TRBV7-6 to TRBJ2-7; no reliable D call. The germline gives CDR1 SGHVS, CDR2 FNYEAQ. There are 17 residues in the CDR3. The ends were cut back, 8 bases at V and 4 bases at J, with 27 bases in the middle. DNA for the CDR3: TGTGCCAGCTCTCCCGCCACACTGGGCCCCGATGGGTACGAGCAGTACTTC. Translation gives CASSPATLGPDGYEQYF.

The V and J genes are TRBV6-1 and TRBJ2-7, with TRBD1 matching 9 bases. The CDR3 is 16 amino acids. In germline, CDR1 is MNHNS, CDR2 SASEGT. The ends lost 3 bases at V and 3 bases at J; junction bases unmatched: 9. The chain's CDR3 is CASSESYGTGLYEQYF. The CDR3 region has the DNA TGTGCCAGCAGTGAGTCCTACGGGACAGGGCTCTACGAGCAGTACTTC.

V usage is TRBV2 and J usage is TRBJ2-2; a possible D gene is TRBD1 (6 bases). The germline V gene has CDR1 SNHLY and CDR2 FYNNEI. The V end lost 5 bases, the J end lost 6 bases, and 10 bases lay between the germline ends. The CDR3 is 13 amino acids. The CDR3 sequence: CASSLQGPGELFF. As DNA, the CDR3 is TGTGCCAGCAGTTTACAGGGTCCCGGGGAGCTGTTTTTT. Full variable domain (rest looked up from reference TRBV2 and TRBJ2-2): EPEVTQTPSHQVTQMGQEVILRCVPISNHLYFYWYRQILGQKVEFLVSFYNNEISEKSEIFDDQFSVERPDGSNFTLKIRSTKLEDSAMYFCASSLQGPGELFFGEGSRLTVL.

This chain uses TRBV13 with TRBJ2-5; a possible D gene is TRBD1 (6 bases). The CDR3 is 13 residues long. Trimming took off 7 bases at V and 2 bases at J, with 11 bases between the two ends. From germline, CDR1 is PRHDT and CDR2 FYEKMQ (reference sequence). In DNA form, the CDR3 reads TGTGCCAGCAATCAAGGACAGCAAGAGACCCAGTACTTC. Amino acid sequence: CASNQGQQETQYF.

The chain employs TRBV7-3 and TRBJ2-1; possible D gene TRBD1, 7 bases. This CDR3 comprises 17 residues. Trimming took 1 base from V and 7 from J, leaving 20 bases between them. In germline, CDR1 is SGHTA, CDR2 FQGTGA. The CDR3 sequence is CASSLKGASVLKNEQFF. The DNA for the CDR3 is TGTGCCAGCAGCTTAAAGGGGGCTAGCGTGTTAAAAAATGAGCAGTTCTTC.

The chain carries TRBV6-1 and TRBJ2-2, with 12 positions matching TRBD1. Germline V gene lookup returns CDR1 MNHNS and CDR2 SASEGT. This CDR3 region has 15 residues. V dropped 3 bases and J dropped 7; count of bases not matched to a gene: 3. The CDR3 DNA reads TGTGCCAGCAGTGAGGGACAGGGGGCGAGCGGGGAGCTGTTTTTT. It specifies CASSEGQGASGELFF.

This CDR3 reads CSVVGLRRNTEAFF. CDR3 in DNA: TGCAGCGTTGTTGGATTGCGGAGGAACACTGAAGCTTTCTTT. The chain links TRBV29-1 to TRBJ1-1; D not certain. The CDR3 contains 14 residues. CDR1 SQVTM and CDR2 ANQGSEA come from the germline V gene. Trimming cost V 4 bases and J 1 base, with 13 bases left between them. The full variable domain, rest sourced from reference TRBV29-1 and TRBJ1-1, is SAVISQKPSRDICQRGTSLTIQCQVDSQVTMMFWYRQQPGQSLTLIATANQGSEATYESGFVIDKFPISRPNLTFSTLTVSNMSPEDSSIYLCSVVGLRRNTEAFFGQGTRLTVV.

The gene calls are TRBV27 and TRBJ2-1; TRBD2 matches 9 bases. Germline V gene sequence: CDR1 MNHEY, CDR2 SMNVEV (reference sequence). The V gene end was trimmed by 4 bases and the J gene end by 6 bases; junction bases not matched to a gene: 4. The CDR3 loop spans 14 amino acids. This CDR3 reads CASSSPAGGNEQFF. The CDR3 nucleotides read TGTGCCAGCAGTTCACCAGCGGGAGGCAATGAGCAGTTCTTC.

V and J are TRBV10-3 and TRBJ2-5; a possible D gene is TRBD2 (5 bases). With 3 bases removed from V and 2 bases from J, the gap between germline ends came to 10 bases. CDR3 length: 14 amino acids. Germline V gene lookup returns CDR1 ENHRY and CDR2 SYGVKD. The CDR3 nucleotides are TGTGCCATCAGTGACGGCAGACTACAAGAGACCCAGTACTTC. Residues: CAISDGRLQETQYF.